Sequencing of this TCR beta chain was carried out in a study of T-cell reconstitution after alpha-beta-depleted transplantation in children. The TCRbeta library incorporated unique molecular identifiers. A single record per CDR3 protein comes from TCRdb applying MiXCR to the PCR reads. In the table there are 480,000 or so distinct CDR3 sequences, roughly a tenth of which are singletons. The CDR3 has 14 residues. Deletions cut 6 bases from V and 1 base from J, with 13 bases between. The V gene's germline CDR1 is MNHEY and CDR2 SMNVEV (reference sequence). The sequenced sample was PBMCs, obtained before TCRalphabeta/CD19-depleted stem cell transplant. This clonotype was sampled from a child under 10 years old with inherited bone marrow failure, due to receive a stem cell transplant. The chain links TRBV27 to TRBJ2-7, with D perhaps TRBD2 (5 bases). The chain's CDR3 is CASSHSTRSYEQYF. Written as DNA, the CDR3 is TGTGCCAGCAGCCATTCAACTAGGTCCTACGAGCAGTACTTC.